The clone carrying this TCR beta chain was seen many times. This CDR3 is 15 amino acids long. The V and J ends lost 3 bases and 8 bases, in that order; junction bases with no gene match: 9. Germline V lookup: CDR1 MGHRA, CDR2 YSYEKL. These data belong to a study of T-cell memory formation after mild COVID-19. Via MiXCR, TCRdb re-called the 5' RACE reads, giving one row per CDR3 protein. The sample shows over 130,000 distinct CDR3 sequences, around 14% of them seen only once. The TCR was taken from an adult woman who had mild COVID-19 (a few samples of this study predate the infection). Cell type and time point are not known. Sequenced sample: PBMCs or a T cell subset sorted from them (not recorded which). The rearrangement joins TRBV4-1 to TRBJ2-1, with 8 bases fitting TRBD2. CDR3 sequence (DNA): TGCGCCAGCAGCCAGACACCGACTAGCGCAGATGAGCAGTTCTTC. Translated: CASSQTPTSADEQFF.